This T cell receptor beta chain was sequenced for a study of Tregs in tolerant kidney transplant recipients. Profiling relied on immunoSEQ multiplex PCR, and the TCRdb table lists in-frame clones only, not all of them. The sample has about 90,000 clones, roughly 93% seen once. The CDR3 contains 13 residues. Germline CDR1 reads SGDLS; CDR2 reads YYNGEE. Between the trimmed V and J ends, which lost 2 bases and 11 bases, there was a span of 14 bases. This clone has a single count. Its target is not known. General study points: No direct test of biological reproducibility was done here. Tolerant patients' donor-specific Tregs expanded beyond overall Tregs, suggesting antigen-driven growth. Expanding Tregs on activated donor B cells appeared to best identify donor-specific TCRbeta clones. Few patients were studied, so findings need validation in larger groups.

The nonmyeloablative bone marrow transplants came from related graft donors, with transient mixed chimerism. This TCR derives from a human patient who received a combined kidney and bone marrow transplant. Some T cells may arise from the graft donor. The source was CD4+ T cells from blood (PBMCs), collected 12 months after the transplant. The chain joins TRBV9 to TRBJ1-5; D unresolved. The CDR3 sequence: CASSVDGGRAQHF. The CDR3 coding sequence is TGTGCCAGCAGCGTCGACGGTGGGAGAGCCCAGCATTTT.